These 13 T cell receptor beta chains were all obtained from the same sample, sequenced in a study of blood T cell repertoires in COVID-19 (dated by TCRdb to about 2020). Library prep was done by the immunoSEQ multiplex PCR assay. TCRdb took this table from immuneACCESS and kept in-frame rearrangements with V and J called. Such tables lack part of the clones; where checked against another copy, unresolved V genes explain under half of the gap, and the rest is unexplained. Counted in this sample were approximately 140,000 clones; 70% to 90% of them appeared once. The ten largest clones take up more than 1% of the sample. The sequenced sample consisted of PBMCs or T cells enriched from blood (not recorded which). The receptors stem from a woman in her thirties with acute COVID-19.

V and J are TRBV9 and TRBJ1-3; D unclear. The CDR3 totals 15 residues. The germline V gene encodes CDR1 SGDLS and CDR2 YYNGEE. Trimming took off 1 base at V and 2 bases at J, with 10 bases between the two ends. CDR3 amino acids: CASSVFSGTGNTIYF. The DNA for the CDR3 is TGTGCCAGCAGCGTATTTTCCGGGACTGGAAACACCATATATTTT.

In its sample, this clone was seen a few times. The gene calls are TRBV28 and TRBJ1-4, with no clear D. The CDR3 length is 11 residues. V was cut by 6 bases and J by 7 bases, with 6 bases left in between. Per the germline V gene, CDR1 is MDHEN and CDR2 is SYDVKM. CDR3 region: CASSTAEKLFF. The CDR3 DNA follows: TGTGCCAGCAGCACAGCTGAAAAACTGTTTTTT.

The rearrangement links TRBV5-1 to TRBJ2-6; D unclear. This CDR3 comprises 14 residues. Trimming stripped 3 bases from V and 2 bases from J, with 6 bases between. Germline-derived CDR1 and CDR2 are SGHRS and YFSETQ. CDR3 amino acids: CASSSGAGANVLTF. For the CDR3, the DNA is TGCGCCAGCAGCTCCGGTGCTGGGGCCAACGTCCTGACTTTC.

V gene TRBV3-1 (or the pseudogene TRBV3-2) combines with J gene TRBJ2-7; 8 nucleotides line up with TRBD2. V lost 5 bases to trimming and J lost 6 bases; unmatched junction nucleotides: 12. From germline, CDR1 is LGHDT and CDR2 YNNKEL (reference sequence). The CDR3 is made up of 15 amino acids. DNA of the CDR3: TGTGCCAGCAGCTACCCGGGACTAGGGTTTCGCGAGCAGTACTTC. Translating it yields CASSYPGLGFREQYF.

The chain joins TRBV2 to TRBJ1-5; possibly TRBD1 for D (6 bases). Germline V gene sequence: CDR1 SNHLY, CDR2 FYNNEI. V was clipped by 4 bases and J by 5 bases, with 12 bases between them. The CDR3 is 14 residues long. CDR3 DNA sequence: TGTGCCAGCAGTGTCAGGGGTCGGGATCAGCCCCAGCATTTT. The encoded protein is CASSVRGRDQPQHF.

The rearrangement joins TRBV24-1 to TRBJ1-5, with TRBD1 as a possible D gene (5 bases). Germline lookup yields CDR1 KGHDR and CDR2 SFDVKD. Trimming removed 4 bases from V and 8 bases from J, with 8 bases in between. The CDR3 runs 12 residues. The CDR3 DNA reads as TGTGCCACCAGTGAAGCAGGGAAGCCCCAGCATTTT. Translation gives CATSEAGKPQHF.

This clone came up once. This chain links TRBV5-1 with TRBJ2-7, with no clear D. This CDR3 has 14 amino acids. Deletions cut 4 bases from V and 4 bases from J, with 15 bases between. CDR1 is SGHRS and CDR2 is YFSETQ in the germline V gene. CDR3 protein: CASSDQVGTYEQYF. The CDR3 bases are TGCGCCAGCAGCGATCAGGTCGGCACTTACGAGCAGTACTTC. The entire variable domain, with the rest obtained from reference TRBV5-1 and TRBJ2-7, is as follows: KAGVTQTPRYLIKTRGQQVTLSCSPISGHRSVSWYQQTPGQGLQFLFEYFSETQRNKGNFPGRFSGRQFSNSRSEMNVSTLELGDSALYLCASSDQVGTYEQYFGPGTRLTVT.

CDR3 DNA: TGCAGCGTGCCTGGGGAGAGCGGGCAAGAGACCCAGTACTTC. Protein sequence: CSVPGESGQETQYF. The chain joins TRBV29-1 to TRBJ2-5; perhaps TRBD2 as D (6 bases). The CDR3 runs 14 residues. The germline CDR1 and CDR2 sequences are SQVTM and ANQGSEA. Trimming cost V 6 bases and J 2 bases, with 16 bases left between them.

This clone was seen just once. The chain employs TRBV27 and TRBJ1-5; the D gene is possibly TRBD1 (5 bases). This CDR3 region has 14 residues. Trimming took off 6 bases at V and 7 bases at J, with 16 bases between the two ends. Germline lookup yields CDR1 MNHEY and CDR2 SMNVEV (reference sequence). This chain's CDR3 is CASSLSGGGQPQHF. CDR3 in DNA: TGTGCCAGCAGCCTTTCGGGGGGTGGGCAGCCCCAGCATTTT.

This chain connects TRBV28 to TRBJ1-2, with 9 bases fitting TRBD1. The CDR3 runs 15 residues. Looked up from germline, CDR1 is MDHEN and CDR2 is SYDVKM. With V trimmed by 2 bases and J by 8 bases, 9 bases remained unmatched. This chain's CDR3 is CASSLRPTGGYGYTF. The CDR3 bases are TGTGCCAGCAGTTTAAGGCCGACAGGGGGGTACGGCTACACCTTC.

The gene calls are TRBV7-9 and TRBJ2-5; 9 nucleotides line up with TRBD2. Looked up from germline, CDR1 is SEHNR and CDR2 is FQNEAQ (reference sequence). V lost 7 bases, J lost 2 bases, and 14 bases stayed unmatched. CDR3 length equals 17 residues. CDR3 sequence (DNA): TGTGCCAGCACTAAAACGGTTTGGCGGGAGGGTCAAGAGACCCAGTACTTC. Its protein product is CASTKTVWREGQETQYF.

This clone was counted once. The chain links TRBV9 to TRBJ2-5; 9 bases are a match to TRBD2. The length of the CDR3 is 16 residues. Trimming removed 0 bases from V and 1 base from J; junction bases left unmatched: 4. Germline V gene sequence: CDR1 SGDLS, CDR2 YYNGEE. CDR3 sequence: CASSVGSSGIQETQYF. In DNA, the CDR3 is TGTGCCAGCAGCGTAGGGTCTAGCGGGATCCAAGAGACCCAGTACTTC.

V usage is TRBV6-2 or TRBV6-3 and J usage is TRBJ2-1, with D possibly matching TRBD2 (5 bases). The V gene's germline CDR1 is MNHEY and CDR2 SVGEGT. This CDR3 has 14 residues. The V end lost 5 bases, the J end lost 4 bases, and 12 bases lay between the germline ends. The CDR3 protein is CASSHPGTYNEQFF. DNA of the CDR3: TGTGCCAGCAGTCATCCGGGAACATACAATGAGCAGTTCTTC.